The sequence of this TCR beta chain was determined in a study of spatial heterogeneity in lung cancer. Findings and caveats of the study: Mutation counts in tumors were tracked by counts of expanded intratumoral alpha and beta TCRs.

Time point reported: sample taken at primary tumor resection. TCRdb reanalysed the 5' RACE reads using MiXCR and keeps one entry per CDR3 protein. The sample records 15,000 or so distinct CDR3 sequences, 4% to 6% being singletons. V shed 7 bases and J shed 4 bases, with 13 bases lying between them. CDR3 size: 13 residues. Germline loops: CDR1 MNHNY, CDR2 SVGAGI (reference sequence). This clonotype was observed at least ten times. Its antigen is as yet unknown. Sample: lung tumor tissue, taken at surgery. The rearrangement links TRBV6-6 to TRBJ1-1; D possibly corresponds to TRBD1 (5 bases). The sequence came from a male donor with early-stage non-small cell lung cancer. In DNA, the CDR3 is TGTGCCAGCATCCTGTGGGGGGGCACTGAAGCTTTCTTT. Protein product: CASILWGGTEAFF.